This T cell receptor (beta chain) appears in the sequencing data of a study of T-cell reconstitution after alpha-beta-depleted transplantation in children. Study conclusions and caveats: Some patients' high day-60 TCRbeta diversity was traced to surviving recipient T cells and thymic progenitors. By one year post-transplant, T-cell counts and diversity largely arose from T cells that were newly produced. Several hundred expanded graft clones reportedly supplied alpha-beta T cells about two months after transplant.

This clonotype came up many times. Its antigen remains unidentified. CDR3 length: 15 residues. V lost 6 bases, J lost 10 bases, and 19 bases lay in between. Germline V gene lookup returns CDR1 MRHNA and CDR2 SNTAGT. Using unique molecular identifiers, the investigators prepared the TCRbeta library. Using its own MiXCR run on the PCR reads, TCRdb lists one record per CDR3 protein. This table holds approximately 520,000 distinct CDR3 sequences, over 9.5% found once. V gene TRBV6-4 combines with J gene TRBJ1-6, with a weak D call TRBD1 (5 bases). The TCR comes from a female patient between 2 and 10 years old who had a stem cell transplant for aplastic anemia, so the T cells may come from the graft donor. Sequences were derived from PBMCs, mostly from graft donor cells, sampled 180 days after TCRalphabeta/CD19-depleted stem cell transplant. The CDR3 DNA is TGTGCCAGCAGCGACGAAGGGGCAGGGCTATCACCCCTCCACTTT. It translates to CASSDEGAGLSPLHF.